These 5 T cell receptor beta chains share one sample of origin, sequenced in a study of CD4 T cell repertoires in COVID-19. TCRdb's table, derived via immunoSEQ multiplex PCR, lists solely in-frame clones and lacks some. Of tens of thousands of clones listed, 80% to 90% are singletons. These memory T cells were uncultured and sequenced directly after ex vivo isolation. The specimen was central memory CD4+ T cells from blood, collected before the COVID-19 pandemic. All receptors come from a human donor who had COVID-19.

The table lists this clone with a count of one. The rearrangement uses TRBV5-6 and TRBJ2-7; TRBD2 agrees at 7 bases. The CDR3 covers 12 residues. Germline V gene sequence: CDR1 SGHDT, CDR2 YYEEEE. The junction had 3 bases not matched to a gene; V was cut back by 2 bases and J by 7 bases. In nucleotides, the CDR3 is TGTGCCAGCAGCTTCCCTAGCGGAGAGCAGTACTTC. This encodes CASSFPSGEQYF.

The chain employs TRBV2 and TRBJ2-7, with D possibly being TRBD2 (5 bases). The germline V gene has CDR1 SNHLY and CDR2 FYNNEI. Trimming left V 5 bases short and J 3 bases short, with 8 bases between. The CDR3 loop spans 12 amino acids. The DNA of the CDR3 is TGTGCCAGCAGTTTAGGGAGCTACGAGCAGTACTTC. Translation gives CASSLGSYEQYF.

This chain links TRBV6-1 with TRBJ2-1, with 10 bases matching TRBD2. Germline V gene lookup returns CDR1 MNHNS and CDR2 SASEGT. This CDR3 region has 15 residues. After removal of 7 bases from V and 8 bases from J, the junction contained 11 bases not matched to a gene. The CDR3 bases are TGTGCCAGCATAGCTAGCGGGAGTAGTTTGGATGAGCAGTTCTTC. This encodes CASIASGSSLDEQFF.

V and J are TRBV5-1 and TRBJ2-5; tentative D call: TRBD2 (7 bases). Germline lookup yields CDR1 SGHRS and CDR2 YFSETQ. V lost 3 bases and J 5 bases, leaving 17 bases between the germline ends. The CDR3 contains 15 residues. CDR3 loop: CASSSRGGGLETQYF. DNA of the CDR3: TGCGCCAGCAGCTCACGTGGGGGGGGGCTTGAGACCCAGTACTTC.

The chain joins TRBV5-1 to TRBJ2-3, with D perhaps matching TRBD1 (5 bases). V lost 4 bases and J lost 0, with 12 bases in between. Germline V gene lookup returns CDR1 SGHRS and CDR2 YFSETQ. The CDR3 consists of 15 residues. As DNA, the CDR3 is TGCGCCAGCAGCCAACAGGCGACTAGCACAGATACGCAGTATTTT. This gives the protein CASSQQATSTDTQYF.